This T cell receptor beta chain was profiled in a study of blood T cell repertoires in COVID-19. Study-level information: Samples representing acute and convalescent COVID-19 were sourced from the United States, Italy and Spain. The cDNA or gDNA used as material had been derived from T cells, B-cell-depleted T cells, or PBMCs.

As originally analysed: Amplification of reference gene primers provided the estimated nucleated cell counts. The protocol was immunoSEQ multiplex PCR, while the TCRdb copy is restricted to in-frame clones and leaves out a portion. The DNA was the basis for D and trimming; V, J and clone size are from that table. The table includes 70,000 or so clones, approximately 90% detected once. Germline V lookup: CDR1 MNHEY, CDR2 SMNVEV (reference sequence). The CDR3 has 15 amino acids. V was shortened by 1 base and J by 6 bases, with 13 bases between the two germline ends. Sequences were obtained from peripheral blood. The rearrangement links TRBV27 to TRBJ2-1; a possible D gene is TRBD1 (5 bases). The receptor was isolated from a man in his sixties with acute or convalescent COVID-19. This chain's CDR3 is CASSLWPGKVNEQFF. In nucleotides, the CDR3 is TGTGCCAGCAGTTTATGGCCAGGGAAAGTCAATGAGCAGTTCTTC.